One sample yielded the 29 T cell receptor beta chains listed below, sequenced in a study of T cells in Graves' hyperthyroidism and ophthalmopathy. Amplification targeted TCR beta CDR3 regions from RNA transcripts. HTBI primers were employed in a first-round RT-PCR of the TCR CDR3. TCRdb re-analysed the multiplex PCR reads in MiXCR, keeping a single row per CDR3 protein. This table has about 210,000 distinct CDR3 sequences, roughly 17% appearing once. Source material: blood. The receptors come from a man over 45 with Graves' hyperthyroidism.

The sample holds many counts of this clonotype. The chain links TRBV2 to TRBJ2-5, with 12 bases lining up with TRBD1. The CDR3 covers 15 residues. CDR1 SNHLY and CDR2 FYNNEI come from the germline V gene. The V segment lost 5 bases and the J segment 3 bases; nucleotides outside the gene matches: 4. In nucleotides, the CDR3 is TGTGCCAGCAGTAGGGACAGGGGGCCGGAAGAGACCCAGTACTTC. This sequence encodes CASSRDRGPEETQYF.

The V and J genes are TRBV10-3 and TRBJ1-2, with 12 bases matching TRBD1. CDR3 length: 13 amino acids. The J segment lost 8 bases and the V segment lost 6 bases, leaving 4 bases of the junction unmatched. The germline V gene encodes CDR1 ENHRY and CDR2 SYGVKD. The chain's CDR3 is CAISRDRGLGYTF. DNA for the CDR3: TGTGCCATCAGCCGGGACAGGGGGCTGGGCTACACCTTC.

This clonotype has just a few counts. The chain is built from TRBV19 and TRBJ2-7; 14 bases fit TRBD2. This CDR3 contains 19 residues. With V trimmed by 4 bases and J by 3 bases, 14 bases remained unmatched. From germline, CDR1 is LNHDA and CDR2 SQIVND (reference sequence). In DNA form, the CDR3 reads TGTGCCAGTAGTAAGGCGGGACAACCGGGACTAGCGGGAGTCTACGAGCAGTACTTC. Its protein is CASSKAGQPGLAGVYEQYF.

This clonotype was counted ten times or more. The chain carries TRBV7-2 and TRBJ1-1; a weak D match, TRBD1 (5 bases). The germline V gene encodes CDR1 SGHTA and CDR2 FQGNSA. V shed 0 bases and J shed 11 bases, with 13 bases lying between them. This CDR3 region has 13 residues. The CDR3 sequence: CASSLAGGRGAFF. The CDR3, as DNA: TGTGCCAGCAGCTTAGCGGGGGGACGGGGGGCTTTCTTT.

This clonotype was counted a few times. The chain has TRBV5-1 and TRBJ2-1; either TRBD1 or TRBD2 may supply D (6 bases each). Germline V gives CDR1 SGHRS, CDR2 YFSETQ. Trimming took 2 bases from V and 7 from J, leaving 13 bases between them. This CDR3 is built from 14 residues. CDR3 DNA: TGCGCCAGCAGCTTCCGGGGGCCCAGTAATGAGCAGTTCTTC. Amino acids: CASSFRGPSNEQFF.

This clonotype occurred a few times. This chain uses TRBV6-1 with TRBJ1-2, with a possible D match to TRBD1 (6 bases). Germline loops: CDR1 MNHNS, CDR2 SASEGT. Deletions cut 4 bases from V and 4 bases from J, with 22 bases between. The CDR3 sequence is 17 residues long. This CDR3 is CASSGTTDSLRGYGYTF. The CDR3 DNA reads as TGTGCCAGCAGTGGCACAACGGACAGTCTTAGGGGCTATGGCTACACCTTC.

This clonotype was counted many times. The CDR3 loop is CATSDGGLNTDTQYF. CDR3 nucleotides: TGTGCCACCTCTGACGGGGGCTTAAACACAGATACGCAGTATTTT. The gene calls are TRBV15 and TRBJ2-3; D possibly uses TRBD1 or TRBD2 (6 bases each). The CDR3 spans 15 residues. CDR1 is LNHNV and CDR2 is YYDKDF in the germline V gene (reference sequence). V was shortened by 8 bases and J by 2 bases, with 17 bases between the two germline ends.

This chain joins TRBV20-1 and TRBJ2-3, with 7 bases aligning to TRBD1. J was trimmed by 0 bases and V by 3 bases; bases with no gene match: 6. This CDR3 has 15 amino acids. Germline-derived CDR1 and CDR2 are DFQATT and SNEGSKA (reference sequence). The CDR3 protein is CSASGQATSTDTQYF. The CDR3 DNA reads TGCAGTGCTAGCGGACAGGCCACTAGCACAGATACGCAGTATTTT.

This clonotype was observed at least ten times. This rearrangement joins TRBV6-2 or TRBV6-3 to TRBJ2-3; 7 positions agree with TRBD1. Germline values: CDR1 MNHEY, CDR2 SVGEGT. J was trimmed by 0 bases and V by 6 bases; bases with no gene match: 9. This CDR3 region has 16 residues. The CDR3 DNA reads as TGTGCCAGCAGCCCTAGACAGGGCACTAGCACAGATACGCAGTATTTT. It yields the protein CASSPRQGTSTDTQYF.

This clonotype was seen a single time. The chain is built from TRBV12-3 or TRBV12-4 and TRBJ2-1, with 13 bases lining up with TRBD2. The CDR3 sequence is 15 residues long. J gave up 6 bases and V 6 bases, and 5 bases lay outside the gene matches. DNA of the CDR3: TGTGCCAGCAGCCAAACTAGCGGGAGGGTCAATGAGCAGTTCTTC. It encodes CASSQTSGRVNEQFF.

This clonotype was picked up many times. The V gene is TRBV28, the J gene TRBJ1-4; 8 positions agree with TRBD1. Germline CDR1 and CDR2: MDHEN and SYDVKM. The CDR3 runs to 17 residues. V shed 1 base, J shed 10 bases, and the junction held 14 bases outside the gene matches. The CDR3 here is CASSLSRGGADRGKLFF. CDR3 bases: TGTGCCAGCAGTTTATCGAGGGGAGGTGCCGACAGGGGAAAACTGTTTTTT. The full variable domain, rest sourced from reference TRBV28 and TRBJ1-4, is DVKVTQSSRYLVKRTGEKVFLECVQDMDHENMFWYRQDPGLGLRLIYFSYDVKMKEKGDIPEGYSVSREKKERFSLILESASTNQTSMYLCASSLSRGGADRGKLFFGSGTQLSVL.

This clonotype was counted ten times or more. V and J are TRBV4-1 and TRBJ1-1, with a possible D match to TRBD1 (5 bases). The CDR3 totals 14 residues. Looked up from germline, CDR1 is MGHRA and CDR2 is YSYEKL. The ends were cut back, 4 bases at V and 1 base at J, with 10 bases in the middle. This chain's CDR3 is CASSLRQRNTEAFF. The CDR3 DNA sequence: TGCGCCAGCAGCCTACGACAGAGGAACACTGAAGCTTTCTTT.

This clonotype was seen at least ten times. The V and J genes are TRBV6-1 and TRBJ2-7; the D gene could be TRBD1 or TRBD2 (5 bases each). The CDR3 is 14 amino acids. The V end was cut by 7 bases, the J end by 7 bases, with 20 bases between. Germline loops: CDR1 MNHNS, CDR2 SASEGT. Written as DNA, the CDR3 is TGTGCCAGCACCAAAGAGGGGCTACGGGGAGAGCAGTACTTC. Its protein product is CASTKEGLRGEQYF.

This clonotype occurred a few times. This chain links TRBV6-1 with TRBJ1-2; D is perhaps TRBD1 (6 bases). The CDR3 extends over 14 amino acids. V shed 6 bases and J shed 5 bases, with 16 bases lying between them. Germline-derived CDR1 and CDR2 are MNHNS and SASEGT. CDR3 amino acids: CASSRFLTGYGYTF. CDR3 in DNA: TGTGCCAGCAGCAGATTCCTAACAGGGTATGGCTACACCTTC.

This clonotype was seen at least ten times. The chain is built from TRBV28 and TRBJ2-7; 14 bases align to TRBD2. The CDR3 has 16 residues. V lost 10 bases, J lost 5 bases, and 13 bases stayed unmatched. Germline CDR1 is MDHEN and CDR2 is SYDVKM. CDR3 DNA sequence: TGTGCCAAGCACGGCGGGACTAGCGGGAGTAGGGACGAGCAGTACTTC. It codes for CAKHGGTSGSRDEQYF.

This sequence joins TRBV29-1 and TRBJ1-1; 10 nucleotides agree with TRBD1. Germline V gives CDR1 SQVTM, CDR2 ANQGSEA. Unmatched junction bases numbered 6, after V lost 7 bases and J lost 4 bases. The CDR3 contains 13 residues. The CDR3 region is CSAGGQGITEAFF. The CDR3 DNA follows: TGCAGCGCAGGGGGACAGGGGATCACTGAAGCTTTCTTT. The full variable domain, in which reference TRBV29-1 and TRBJ1-1 provide the parts outside the CDR3, is SAVISQKPSRDICQRGTSLTIQCQVDSQVTMMFWYRQQPGQSLTLIATANQGSEATYESGFVIDKFPISRPNLTFSTLTVSNMSPEDSSIYLCSAGGQGITEAFFGQGTRLTVV.

This sequence joins TRBV6-2 or TRBV6-3 and TRBJ2-7; 10 bases line up with TRBD2. V lost 3 bases and J lost 2; bases outside the gene matches: 7. Germline loops: CDR1 MNHEY, CDR2 SVGEGT. The CDR3 spans 16 residues. This CDR3 reads CASSYRPTSGAYEQYF. The CDR3 DNA sequence: TGTGCCAGCAGTTATCGGCCTACTAGCGGGGCCTACGAGCAGTACTTC.

This clonotype has at least ten counts. The chain joins TRBV6-1 to TRBJ2-5; perhaps TRBD1 as D (6 bases). V was pared by 8 bases and J by 3 bases, with 10 bases between. The CDR3 has 12 amino acids. Germline values: CDR1 MNHNS, CDR2 SASEGT. The CDR3 here is CASGWTEETQYF. The CDR3 nucleotides are TGTGCCAGCGGGTGGACAGAAGAGACCCAGTACTTC.

The rearrangement joins TRBV5-5 to TRBJ2-1, with TRBD1 matching over 9 bases. The CDR3 contains 16 residues. Germline lookup yields CDR1 SGHKS and CDR2 YYEKEE (reference sequence). Trimming at V came to 4 bases and at J to 2 bases, leaving 7 bases not matched to a gene. The CDR3 region has the DNA TGTGCCAGCAGCACGGGACAGGGTCCTCCCTACAATGAGCAGTTCTTC. Its protein is CASSTGQGPPYNEQFF. The full variable domain, in which reference TRBV5-5 and TRBJ2-1 provide the parts outside the CDR3, is DAGVTQSPTHLIKTRGQQVTLRCSPISGHKSVSWYQQVLGQGPQFIFQYYEKEERGRGNFPDRFSARQFPNYSSELNVNALLLGDSALYLCASSTGQGPPYNEQFFGPGTRLTVL.

This clonotype was detected many times. V usage is TRBV11-2 and J usage is TRBJ2-7; TRBD2 matches at 8 bases. CDR1 and CDR2 (germline): SGHAT, FQNNGV. V dropped 5 bases and J dropped 2; count of bases not matched to a gene: 5. The CDR3 runs 14 residues. In DNA, the CDR3 is TGTGCCAGCAGCAAAATAGCGGGACCCTACGAGCAGTACTTC. It specifies CASSKIAGPYEQYF.

This rearrangement joins TRBV9 to TRBJ2-5, with 7 bases aligning to TRBD2. This CDR3 region has 15 residues. Germline CDR1 reads SGDLS; CDR2 reads YYNGEE. The V and J ends lost 4 bases and 5 bases, in that order; junction bases with no gene match: 11. CDR3 nucleotide sequence: TGTGCCAGCAGCTATAATGGCGGGAGCCGGGAGACCCAGTACTTC. Translated, it gives CASSYNGGSRETQYF.

V is TRBV4-1 and J is TRBJ2-1; 10 nucleotides match TRBD1. This CDR3 has 18 amino acids. Per germline, CDR1 MGHRA and CDR2 YSYEKL. Trimming removed 0 bases from V and 0 bases from J; junction bases left unmatched: 5. The CDR3 nucleotides read TGCGCCAGCAGCCAAGATGGGACAGGGGTTCTCTCCTACAATGAGCAGTTCTTC. Amino acid sequence: CASSQDGTGVLSYNEQFF.

The chain combines TRBV7-9 with TRBJ2-2; D call uncertain. The germline V and J ends were trimmed by 1 base and 2 bases, with 8 bases remaining between them. The length of the CDR3 is 15 residues. The germline V gene encodes CDR1 SEHNR and CDR2 FQNEAQ (reference sequence). The DNA for the CDR3 is TGTGCCAGCAGCTTAGAAGGCAGAAACACCGGGGAGCTGTTTTTT. This sequence encodes CASSLEGRNTGELFF.

This clonotype was recorded only once. The CDR3 region is CSARDAGGSEKLFF. CDR3 nucleotide sequence: TGCAGTGCTAGAGATGCCGGGGGCAGTGAAAAACTGTTTTTT. V is TRBV20-1 and J is TRBJ1-4, with D possibly matching TRBD1 (6 bases). Germline CDR1 DFQATT, CDR2 SNEGSKA (reference sequence). The CDR3 is 14 amino acids. Trimming removed 0 bases from V and 7 bases from J, with 12 bases in between.

V gene TRBV3-2 combines with J gene TRBJ2-7; the DNA was not compared with TRBD2, the D call given in the table. TRBV3-2 is given as a pseudogene. This CDR3 has 16 residues. As DNA, the CDR3 is TGTGCCAGCAGCCCCCGTATCAGTTCCGCTGGTGGCGAGCAGTACTTC. Protein sequence: CASSPRISSAGGEQYF.

At least ten counts were recorded for this clonotype. The V call is TRBV6-1, the J call TRBJ2-4; D is tentatively TRBD1 or TRBD2 (6 bases each). Germline CDR1 is MNHNS and CDR2 is SASEGT. The CDR3 is 14 residues long. V was pared by 2 bases and J by 4 bases, with 9 bases between. The CDR3 region has the DNA TGTGCCAGCAGTGAATGGGGGGCGAAAAACATTCAGTACTTC. This encodes CASSEWGAKNIQYF.

With respect to this clonotype: A much larger clone differs from this one at a single base, so this may be a read error. V usage is TRBV11-3 and J usage is TRBJ2-1; 8 nucleotides agree with TRBD2. The length of the CDR3 is 15 residues. The ends lost 1 base at V and 5 bases at J; junction bases unmatched: 4. In germline, CDR1 is SGHNT, CDR2 YENEEA. Here the CDR3 reads CASSLGSGTHNEQFF. The CDR3 DNA sequence: TGTGCCAGCAGCTTAGGTAGCGGGACCCACAATGAGCAGTTCTTC.

In this sample, this clonotype turned up many times. The chain couples TRBV3-1 to TRBJ1-4, with D unclear. Between the trimmed V and J ends, which lost 4 bases and 7 bases, there was a span of 25 bases. This CDR3 is built from 18 residues. CDR1 LGHDT and CDR2 YNNKEL come from the germline V gene (reference sequence). The CDR3 region has the DNA TGTGCCAGCAGCCGAGCCAGTGGACGGCGTACTCGTGGTGAAAAACTGTTTTTT. This encodes CASSRASGRRTRGEKLFF.

The genes are TRBV20-1 and TRBJ2-1; TRBD2 matches 8 bases. The CDR3 sequence is 19 residues long. Unmatched junction bases numbered 21, after V lost 0 bases and J lost 8 bases. Germline V gives CDR1 DFQATT, CDR2 SNEGSKA (reference sequence). This CDR3 is CSARDSSGQGSGVFYEQFF. The CDR3 DNA sequence: TGCAGTGCTAGAGATTCGAGTGGTCAGGGTAGCGGGGTATTTTATGAGCAGTTCTTC.